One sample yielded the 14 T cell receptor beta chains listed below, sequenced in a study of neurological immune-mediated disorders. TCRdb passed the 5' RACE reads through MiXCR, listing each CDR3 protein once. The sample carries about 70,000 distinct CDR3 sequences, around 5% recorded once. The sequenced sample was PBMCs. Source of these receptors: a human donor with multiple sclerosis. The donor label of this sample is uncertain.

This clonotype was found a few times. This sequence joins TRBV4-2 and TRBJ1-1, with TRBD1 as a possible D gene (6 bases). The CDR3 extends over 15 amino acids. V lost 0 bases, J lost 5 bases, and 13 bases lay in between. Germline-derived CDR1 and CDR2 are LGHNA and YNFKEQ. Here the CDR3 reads CASSQEQGRETEAFF. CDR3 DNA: TGTGCCAGCAGCCAAGAGCAGGGGCGGGAAACTGAAGCTTTCTTT.

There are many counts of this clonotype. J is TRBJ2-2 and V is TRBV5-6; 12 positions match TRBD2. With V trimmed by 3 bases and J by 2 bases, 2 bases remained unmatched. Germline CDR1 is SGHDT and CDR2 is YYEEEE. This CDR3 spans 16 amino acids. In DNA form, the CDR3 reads TGTGCCAGCAGCTCACTAGCGGGGGGAAACACCGGGGAGCTGTTTTTT. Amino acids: CASSSLAGGNTGELFF.

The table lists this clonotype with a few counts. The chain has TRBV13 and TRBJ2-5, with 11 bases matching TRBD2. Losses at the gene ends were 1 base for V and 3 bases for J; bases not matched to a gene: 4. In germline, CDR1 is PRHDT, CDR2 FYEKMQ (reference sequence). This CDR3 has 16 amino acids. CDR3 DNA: TGTGCCAGCAGCTTAGATAGCGGGGGGGCCGAAGAGACCCAGTACTTC. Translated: CASSLDSGGAEETQYF.

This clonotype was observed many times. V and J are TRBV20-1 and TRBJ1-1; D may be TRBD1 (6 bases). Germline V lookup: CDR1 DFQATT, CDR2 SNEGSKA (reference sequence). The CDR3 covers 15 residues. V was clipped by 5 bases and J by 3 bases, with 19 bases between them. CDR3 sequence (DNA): TGCAGTGCTCTTTCTCTTCAGGGGTGGGACACTGAAGCTTTCTTT. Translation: CSALSLQGWDTEAFF.

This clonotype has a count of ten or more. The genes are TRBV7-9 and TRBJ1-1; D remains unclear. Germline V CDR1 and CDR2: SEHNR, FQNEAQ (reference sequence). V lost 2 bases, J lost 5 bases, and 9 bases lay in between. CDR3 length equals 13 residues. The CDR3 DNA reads TGTGCCAGCAGCTTATCCCCACGGACTGAAGCTTTCTTT. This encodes CASSLSPRTEAFF.

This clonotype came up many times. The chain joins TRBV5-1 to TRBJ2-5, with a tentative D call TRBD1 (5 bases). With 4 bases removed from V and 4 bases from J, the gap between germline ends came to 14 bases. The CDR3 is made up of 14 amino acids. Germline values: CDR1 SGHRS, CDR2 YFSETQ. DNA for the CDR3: TGCGCCAGCAGCACTCTCGGACAAGGAGAGACCCAGTACTTC. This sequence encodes CASSTLGQGETQYF. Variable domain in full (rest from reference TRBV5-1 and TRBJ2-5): KAGVTQTPRYLIKTRGQQVTLSCSPISGHRSVSWYQQTPGQGLQFLFEYFSETQRNKGNFPGRFSGRQFSNSRSEMNVSTLELGDSALYLCASSTLGQGETQYFGPGTRLLVL.

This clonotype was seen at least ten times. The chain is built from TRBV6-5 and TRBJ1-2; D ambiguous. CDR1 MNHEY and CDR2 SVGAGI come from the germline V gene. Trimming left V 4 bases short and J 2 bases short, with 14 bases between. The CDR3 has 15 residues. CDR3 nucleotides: TGTGCCAGCAGTTCTGGGAAGACGGCGAACTATGGCTACACCTTC. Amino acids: CASSSGKTANYGYTF.

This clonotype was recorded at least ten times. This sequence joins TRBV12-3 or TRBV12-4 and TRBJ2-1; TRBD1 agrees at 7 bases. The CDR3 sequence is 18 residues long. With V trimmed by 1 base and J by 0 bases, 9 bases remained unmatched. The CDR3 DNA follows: TGTGCCAGCAGTTTAGGGCGAGGGGGCCTTAGCTCCTACAATGAGCAGTTCTTC. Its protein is CASSLGRGGLSSYNEQFF.

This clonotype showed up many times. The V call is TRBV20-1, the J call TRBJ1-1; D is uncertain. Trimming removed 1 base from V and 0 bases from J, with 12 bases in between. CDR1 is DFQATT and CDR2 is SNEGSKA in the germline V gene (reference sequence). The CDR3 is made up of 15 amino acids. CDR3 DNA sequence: TGCAGTGCTAGAGTGGCCGGCAGAATGAACACTGAAGCTTTCTTT. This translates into CSARVAGRMNTEAFF.

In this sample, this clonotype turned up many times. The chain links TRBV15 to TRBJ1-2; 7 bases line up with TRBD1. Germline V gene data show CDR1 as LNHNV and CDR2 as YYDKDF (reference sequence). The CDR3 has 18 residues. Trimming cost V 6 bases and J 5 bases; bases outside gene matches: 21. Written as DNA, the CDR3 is TGTGCCACCAGGCAAAAGGCAGGGGGAGAGGCAGTAGAGTATGGCTACACCTTC. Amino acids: CATRQKAGGEAVEYGYTF.

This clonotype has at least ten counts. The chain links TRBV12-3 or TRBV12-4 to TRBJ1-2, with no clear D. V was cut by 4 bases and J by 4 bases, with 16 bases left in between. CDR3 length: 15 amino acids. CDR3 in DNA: TGTGCCAGCAGTTCGGACTCTGTGGGTGGCTATGGCTACACCTTC. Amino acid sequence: CASSSDSVGGYGYTF.

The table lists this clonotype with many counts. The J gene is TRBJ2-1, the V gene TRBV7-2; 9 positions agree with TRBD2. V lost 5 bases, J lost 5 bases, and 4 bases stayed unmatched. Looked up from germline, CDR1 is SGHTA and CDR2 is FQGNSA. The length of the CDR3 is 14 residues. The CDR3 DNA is TGTGCCAGCAGCCCAGGACTAGCGAACAATGAGCAGTTCTTC. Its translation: CASSPGLANNEQFF.

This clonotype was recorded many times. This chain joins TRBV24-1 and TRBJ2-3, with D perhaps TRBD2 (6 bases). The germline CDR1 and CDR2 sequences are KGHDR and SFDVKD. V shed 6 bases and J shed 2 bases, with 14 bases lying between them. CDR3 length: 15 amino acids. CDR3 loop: CATSPGTGDTDTQYF. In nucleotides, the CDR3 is TGTGCCACCAGTCCGGGGACGGGGGACACAGATACGCAGTATTTT.

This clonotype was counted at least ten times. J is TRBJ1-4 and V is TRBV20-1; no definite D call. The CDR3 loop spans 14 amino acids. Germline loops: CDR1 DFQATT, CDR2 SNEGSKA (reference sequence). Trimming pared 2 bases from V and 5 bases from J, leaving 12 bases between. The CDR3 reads CSARLVRNNEKLFF. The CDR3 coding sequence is TGCAGTGCTAGACTGGTCAGAAACAATGAAAAACTGTTTTTT.